The entry below describes one T cell receptor beta chain. Its antigen is still unknown. This entry is derived from a study of a mutant IDH1 vaccine in newly diagnosed glioma. Study-wide findings and caveats: Pseudoprogression apparently tracked independently of changes in top peripheral T cell clonotypes.

The germline V gene has CDR1 LNHNV and CDR2 YYDKDF (reference sequence). Between the trimmed V and J ends, which lost 2 bases and 7 bases, there was a span of 23 bases. The CDR3 runs 18 residues. Sample time point: baseline, week 1 (first vaccination visit). As for treatment: pre-vaccination baseline after standard-of-care therapy. TCRdb keeps only in-frame clones here, not all; method: immunoSEQ multiplex PCR. In the table there are around 26,000 clones, 93% of which are singletons. The V call is TRBV15, the J call TRBJ2-2, with D perhaps being TRBD1 or TRBD2 (5 bases each). This receptor was taken from a man aged 40-49 years with glioma. The sequencing used PBMCs, collected from a glioma patient treated with radiotherapy, temozolomide or both. The CDR3 region has the DNA TGTGCCACCAGCAGAAACCCTCTGTCGAGGGGACGGGGCGGGGAGCTGTTTTTT. Translating gives CATSRNPLSRGRGGELFF.